The entry below describes one T cell receptor beta chain. After removal of 5 bases from V and 5 bases from J, the junction contained 13 bases not matched to a gene. The CDR3 runs to 16 residues. In germline, CDR1 is LNHDA, CDR2 SQIVND (reference sequence). The source of the sample is a study of T cell changes during pregnancy in multiple sclerosis. Profiled with immunoSEQ multiplex PCR; TCRdb holds only in-frame clones, not every one. This sample yields 40,000 to 55,000 clones, of which roughly 90% are seen a single time; about 1.5% belongs to the top ten. The V and J genes are TRBV19 and TRBJ2-7, with 9 bases lining up with TRBD1. The receptor was isolated from a female donor in good health, enrolled as a control in a pregnancy study. Sequencing was performed on peripheral blood, taken in the first trimester of pregnancy. The CDR3 coding sequence is TGTGCCAGTAGTCCCCCCGGGACAGGGTTGTTCCACGAGCAGTACTTC. Translation: CASSPPGTGLFHEQYF.